The 6 T cell receptor beta chains listed next were all sequenced from one sample in a study of blood T cell repertoires in COVID-19. Clones were read by immunoSEQ multiplex PCR, and TCRdb kept only the in-frame ones, dropping some. Of roughly 180,000 clones listed, approximately 86% are singletons. The source material was PBMCs or T cells enriched from blood (not recorded which). These receptors all come from a man aged 55 to 69 who had recovered from COVID-19.

This rearrangement joins TRBV20-1 to TRBJ2-7, with TRBD2 identical over 7 bases. CDR3 length: 11 amino acids. Germline lookup yields CDR1 DFQATT and CDR2 SNEGSKA (reference sequence). The CDR3 region has the DNA TGCGCGGGGGAGGGACCCTACGAGCAGTACTTC. It codes for CAGEGPYEQYF.

The genes are TRBV7-9 and TRBJ1-5, with D possibly matching TRBD1 (6 bases). CDR1 and CDR2 from the germline V gene are SEHNR and FQNEAQ (reference sequence). Trimming took 4 bases from V and 3 from J, leaving 13 bases between them. The CDR3 covers 15 residues. In DNA form, the CDR3 reads TGTGCCAGCAGCTCGGACAGAGCAACCAATCAGCCCCAGCATTTT. Its protein product is CASSSDRATNQPQHF. The full variable domain, in which reference TRBV7-9 and TRBJ1-5 provide the parts outside the CDR3, is DTGVSQNPRHKITKRGQNVTFRCDPISEHNRLYWYRQTLGQGPEFLTYFQNEAQLEKSRLLSDRFSAERPKGSFSTLEIQRTEQGDSAMYLCASSSDRATNQPQHFGDGTRLSIL.

The chain recombines TRBV29-1 with TRBJ1-6, with D perhaps TRBD1 (5 bases). The CDR3 covers 14 residues. V lost 5 bases to trimming and J lost 6 bases, with 14 bases between them. Per the germline V gene, CDR1 is SQVTM and CDR2 is ANQGSEA. CDR3 sequence reads: CSVQKGSGNSPLHF. The DNA for the CDR3 is TGCAGCGTTCAAAAGGGGTCCGGTAATTCACCCCTCCACTTT.

This clone was observed once. This chain connects TRBV5-4 to TRBJ2-7; maybe TRBD2 (6 bases). The germline V gene has CDR1 SGHNT and CDR2 YYREEE (reference sequence). CDR3 length equals 13 residues. Trimming removed 0 bases from V and 4 bases from J, with 8 bases in between. In DNA, the CDR3 is TGTGCCAGCAGCTTGGAAGGGAGGTACGAGCAGTACTTC. Its translation: CASSLEGRYEQYF. The entire variable domain, with the rest obtained from reference TRBV5-4 and TRBJ2-7, is as follows: ETGVTQSPTHLIKTRGQQVTLRCSSQSGHNTVSWYQQALGQGPQFIFQYYREEENGRGNFPPRFSGLQFPNYSSELNVNALELDDSALYLCASSLEGRYEQYFGPGTRLTVT.

The CDR3 sequence is CASRRGGTDTQYF. CDR3 bases: TGTGCCAGCAGGCGGGGGGGTACAGATACGCAGTATTTT. The chain links TRBV27 to TRBJ2-3, with 9 bases matching TRBD2. This CDR3 spans 13 amino acids. Per the germline V gene, CDR1 is MNHEY and CDR2 is SMNVEV (reference sequence). V was clipped by 6 bases and J by 3 bases; unmatched bases: 1.

This rearrangement joins TRBV23-1 to TRBJ1-1; 8 bases match TRBD1. TRBV23-1 is an ORF; its function is uncertain. V was clipped by 3 bases and J by 0 bases; unmatched bases: 3. This CDR3 spans 15 amino acids. CDR3 sequence reads: CASSHQGALNTEAFF. CDR3 in DNA: TGCGCCAGCAGTCACCAGGGGGCACTGAACACTGAAGCTTTCTTT.